What follows are 5 T cell receptor beta chains derived from one specimen sequenced in a study of identical twins. Each CDR3 protein is one row after TCRdb ran MiXCR on the 5' RACE reads. Seen here are 650,000 to 750,000 distinct CDR3 sequences, around 20% observed once, and the top ten hold around 4.5%. These same data were also listed under a study on T cells expressing NK-cell markers.

Material for sequencing was PBMCs. The source is a woman between 18 and 30 years old in good health.

The V and J genes are TRBV28 and TRBJ2-7; 9 bases line up with TRBD1. V lost 10 bases and J lost 6; bases outside the gene matches: 7. The germline V gene has CDR1 MDHEN and CDR2 SYDVKM. The CDR3 spans 12 residues. The CDR3 DNA sequence: TGTGCCACAGAGGGACAGGGTGGCGAGCAGTACTTC. Protein sequence: CATEGQGGEQYF.

This clonotype was recorded many times. The rearrangement uses TRBV29-1 and TRBJ2-3, with 8 bases that match TRBD1. V lost 8 bases and J lost 5; bases outside the gene matches: 9. The germline gives CDR1 SQVTM, CDR2 ANQGSEA. CDR3 size: 13 residues. The CDR3 DNA reads as TGCAGCCGCAACGGACAGGGCCAAGATACGCAGTATTTT. Translated: CSRNGQGQDTQYF.

The rearrangement uses TRBV29-1 and TRBJ2-3; possible D gene TRBD1, 6 bases. V lost 4 bases and J 2 bases, leaving 10 bases between the germline ends. Looked up from germline, CDR1 is SQVTM and CDR2 is ANQGSEA. The CDR3 is 13 amino acids. CDR3 in DNA: TGCAGCGTTGCTACAGGGCCCACAGATACGCAGTATTTT. Translation: CSVATGPTDTQYF.

This clonotype was seen repeatedly, ten times or more. The V and J genes are TRBV13 and TRBJ2-1; 14 positions match TRBD2. V trimming: 4 bases; J trimming: 6 bases; junction bases outside the gene matches: 2. CDR1 is PRHDT and CDR2 is FYEKMQ in the germline V gene (reference sequence). This CDR3 has 15 amino acids. The CDR3 is CASSSGLAGGNEQFF. CDR3 nucleotide sequence: TGTGCCAGCAGCTCAGGACTAGCGGGAGGCAATGAGCAGTTCTTC.

This clonotype was seen more than once but under ten times. The chain couples TRBV3-1 to TRBJ1-6; tentative D call: TRBD1 (6 bases). V shed 2 bases and J shed 9 bases, with 14 bases lying between them. From germline, CDR1 is LGHDT and CDR2 YNNKEL (reference sequence). This CDR3 comprises 15 residues. CDR3 sequence reads: CASSQSAGGGSPLHF. The CDR3 nucleotides read TGTGCCAGCAGCCAATCGGCCGGGGGCGGTTCACCCCTCCACTTT.